This T cell receptor (beta chain) derives from a study of response to subunit inactivated influenza vaccine. Study-level results: That few new T cells are recruited by each seasonal influenza vaccination was the authors' suggestion.

This clonotype was found a few times. Its antigen is as yet unknown. TCRdb used MiXCR to reprocess the RT-PCR reads, holding one entry per CDR3 protein. The sample includes 300,000 to 350,000 distinct CDR3 sequences, 22% seen only once; the top ten take 9% to 12%. The sample was PBMCs from blood, taken approximately 20 months after vaccination. The sequence was collected from a man between 45 and 75 years old who received an inactivated influenza vaccine.

In DNA form, the CDR3 reads TGTGCCAGCAGGGAAGATACCGGTGGGGGGCGGATCCTCCACTTT. This gives the protein CASREDTGGGRILHF. The V call is TRBV28, the J call TRBJ1-6; maybe TRBD1 (6 bases). The V end lost 6 bases, the J end lost 15 bases, and 24 bases lay between the germline ends. The CDR3 sequence is 15 residues long. Per the germline V gene, CDR1 is MDHEN and CDR2 is SYDVKM. Looking up the rest from reference TRBV28 and TRBJ1-6 gives the full variable domain: DVKVTQSSRYLVKRTGEKVFLECVQDMDHENMFWYRQDPGLGLRLIYFSYDVKMKEKGDIPEGYSVSREKKERFSLILESASTNQTSMYLCASREDTGGGRILHFGNGTRLTVT.